This is a list of T cell receptor beta chains from one sample in a study of T cell responses to AZD1222 COVID-19 vaccine. The data were produced by immunoSEQ multiplex PCR, yet TCRdb's version contains in-frame clones alone and is incomplete. The sample has 40,000 to 55,000 clones, around 90% seen once. Sequencing used peripheral blood, obtained 28 days after the second AZD1222 dose. These receptors came from an adult who received the AZD1222 COVID-19 vaccine. Both conserved end residues are part of each CDR3.

cdr3_aa: CASSLAGDTYEQYF
v_call: TRBV7-2
j_call: TRBJ2-7

cdr3_aa: CASKVRDGYGYTF
v_call: TRBV19
j_call: TRBJ1-2

cdr3_aa: CASSPSDRDSPLHF
v_call: TRBV4-3
j_call: TRBJ1-6

cdr3_aa: CASSSQGVRETQYF
v_call: TRBV5-1
j_call: TRBJ2-5

cdr3_aa: CASSRETSGSYNEQFF
v_call: TRBV4-2
j_call: TRBJ2-1

cdr3_aa: CASSLEGRGNEKLFF
v_call: TRBV5-1
j_call: TRBJ1-4

cdr3_aa: CASSSGLAGMIHEQYF
v_call: TRBV4-3
j_call: TRBJ2-7

cdr3_aa: CASSQSGQAYEQYF
v_call: TRBV4-1
j_call: TRBJ2-7

cdr3_aa: CASSLEVRTGASTDTQYF
v_call: TRBV5-1
j_call: TRBJ2-3

cdr3_aa: CASSYHTTVEAFF
v_call: TRBV6-2/TRBV6-3
j_call: TRBJ1-1

cdr3_aa: CASSLGRTSGDNNEQFF
v_call: TRBV7-9
j_call: TRBJ2-1

cdr3_aa: CASSLFTGDTGELFF
v_call: TRBV27
j_call: TRBJ2-2

cdr3_aa: CASSARTGVVAEAFF
v_call: TRBV11-1
j_call: TRBJ1-1

cdr3_aa: CATSDPRQDLSYEQFF
v_call: TRBV24-1
j_call: TRBJ2-1

cdr3_aa: CASRVTGAGNTEAFF
v_call: TRBV5-4
j_call: TRBJ1-1

cdr3_aa: CASSRTSGRFNEQFF
v_call: TRBV6-5
j_call: TRBJ2-1

cdr3_aa: CASSLGVLAGNTIYF
v_call: TRBV7-9
j_call: TRBJ1-3

cdr3_aa: CASSSPLGGLTGYTF
v_call: TRBV6-5
j_call: TRBJ1-2

cdr3_aa: CASSLLAGYNEQFF
v_call: TRBV5-1
j_call: TRBJ2-1

cdr3_aa: CSASLWTSGKGVEGKQFF
v_call: TRBV20-1
j_call: TRBJ2-1

cdr3_aa: CASSQDVGTGELFF
v_call: TRBV4-3
j_call: TRBJ2-2

cdr3_aa: CASSQVDRIFEQYF
v_call: TRBV4-1
j_call: TRBJ2-7

cdr3_aa: CASSLFPASYEQYF
v_call: TRBV5-1
j_call: TRBJ2-7

cdr3_aa: CAWTRRDTQYF
v_call: TRBV30
j_call: TRBJ2-3

cdr3_aa: CASSAASTDTQYF
v_call: TRBV9
j_call: TRBJ2-3